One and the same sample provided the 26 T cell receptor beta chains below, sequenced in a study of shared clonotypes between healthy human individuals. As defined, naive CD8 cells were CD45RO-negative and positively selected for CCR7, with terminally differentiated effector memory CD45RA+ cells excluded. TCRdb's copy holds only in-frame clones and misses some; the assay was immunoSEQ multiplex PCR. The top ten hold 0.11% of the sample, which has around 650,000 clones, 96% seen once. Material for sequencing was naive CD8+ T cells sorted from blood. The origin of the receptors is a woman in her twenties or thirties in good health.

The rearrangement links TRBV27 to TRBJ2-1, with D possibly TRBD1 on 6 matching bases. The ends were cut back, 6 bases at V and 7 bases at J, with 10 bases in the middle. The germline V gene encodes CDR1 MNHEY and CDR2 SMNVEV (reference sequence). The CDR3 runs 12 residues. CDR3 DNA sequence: TGTGCCAGCAGACAACAGGGAAATGAGCAGTTCTTC. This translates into CASRQQGNEQFF.

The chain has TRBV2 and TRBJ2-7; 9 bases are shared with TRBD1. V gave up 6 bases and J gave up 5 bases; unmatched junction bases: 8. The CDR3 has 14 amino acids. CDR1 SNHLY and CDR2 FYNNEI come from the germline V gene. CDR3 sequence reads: CASRPTGGIDEQYF. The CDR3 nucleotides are TGTGCCAGCAGACCAACAGGGGGCATCGACGAGCAGTACTTC.

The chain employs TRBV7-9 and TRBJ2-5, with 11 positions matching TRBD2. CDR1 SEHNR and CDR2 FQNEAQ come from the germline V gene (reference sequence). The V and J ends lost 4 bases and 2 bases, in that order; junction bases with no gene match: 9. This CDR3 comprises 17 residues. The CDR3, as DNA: TGTGCCAGCAGCTGGAGTCCGGGACTAGCGGCACAAGAGACCCAGTACTTC. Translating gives CASSWSPGLAAQETQYF.

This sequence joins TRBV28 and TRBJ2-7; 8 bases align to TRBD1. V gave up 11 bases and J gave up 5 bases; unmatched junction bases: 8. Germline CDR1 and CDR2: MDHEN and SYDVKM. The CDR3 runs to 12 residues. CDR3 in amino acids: CAEDRAAHEQYF. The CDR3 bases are TGTGCCGAGGACAGGGCCGCCCACGAGCAGTACTTC.

In nucleotides, the CDR3 is TGTGCCAGCGCAAGGGGCCATGAGCAGTTCTTC. Amino acid sequence: CASARGHEQFF. V usage is TRBV11-3 and J usage is TRBJ2-1; D is possibly TRBD1 (5 bases). Trimming removed 8 bases from V and 8 bases from J, with 10 bases in between. This CDR3 is 11 amino acids long. The germline CDR1 and CDR2 sequences are SGHNT and YENEEA.

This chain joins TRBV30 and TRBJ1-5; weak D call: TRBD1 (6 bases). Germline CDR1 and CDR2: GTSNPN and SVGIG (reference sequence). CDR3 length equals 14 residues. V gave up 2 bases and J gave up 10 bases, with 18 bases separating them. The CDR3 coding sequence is TGTGCCTGGAGTACTCCGAGGGACATGGTCCCCCAGCATTTT. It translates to CAWSTPRDMVPQHF.

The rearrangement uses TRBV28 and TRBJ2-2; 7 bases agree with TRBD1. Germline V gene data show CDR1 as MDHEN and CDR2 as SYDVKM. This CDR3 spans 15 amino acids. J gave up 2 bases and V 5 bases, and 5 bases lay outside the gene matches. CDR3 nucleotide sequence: TGTGCCAGCAGTCTGACAGGGCCAAACACCGGGGAGCTGTTTTTT. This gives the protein CASSLTGPNTGELFF.

The CDR3 spells CASSEALRTSNTGELFF. In DNA form, the CDR3 reads TGTGCCAGCAGTGAAGCGCTTCGGACATCGAACACCGGGGAGCTGTTTTTT. The chain employs TRBV2 and TRBJ2-2; tentative D call: TRBD1 (5 bases). With 0 bases removed from V and 0 bases from J, the gap between germline ends came to 11 bases. CDR1 and CDR2 from the germline V gene are SNHLY and FYNNEI. The CDR3 spans 17 residues.

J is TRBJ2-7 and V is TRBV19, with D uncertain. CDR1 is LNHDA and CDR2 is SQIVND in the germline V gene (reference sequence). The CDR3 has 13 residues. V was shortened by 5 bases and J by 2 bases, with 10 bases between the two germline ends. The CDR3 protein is CASSYQLTYEQYF. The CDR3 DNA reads TGTGCCAGTAGTTATCAGCTAACCTACGAGCAGTACTTC.

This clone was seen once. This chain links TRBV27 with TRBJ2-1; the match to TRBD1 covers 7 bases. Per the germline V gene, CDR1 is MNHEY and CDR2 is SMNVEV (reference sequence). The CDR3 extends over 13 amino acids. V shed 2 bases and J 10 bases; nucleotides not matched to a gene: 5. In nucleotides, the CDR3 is TGTGCCAGCAGTTTAATAGACAGGGCGGAGCAGTTCTTC. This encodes CASSLIDRAEQFF.

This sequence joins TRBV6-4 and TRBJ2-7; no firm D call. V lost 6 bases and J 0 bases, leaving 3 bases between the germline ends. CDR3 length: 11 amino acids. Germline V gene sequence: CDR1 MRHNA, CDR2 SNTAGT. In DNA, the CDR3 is TGTGCCAGCAGGGGCTCCTACGAGCAGTACTTC. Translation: CASRGSYEQYF.

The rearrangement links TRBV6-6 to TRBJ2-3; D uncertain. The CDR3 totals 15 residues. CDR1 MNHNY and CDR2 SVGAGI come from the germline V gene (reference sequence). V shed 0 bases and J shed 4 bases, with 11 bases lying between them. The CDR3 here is CASSYSGSVPDTQYF. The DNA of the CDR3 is TGTGCCAGCAGTTACTCGGGCTCTGTCCCAGATACGCAGTATTTT.

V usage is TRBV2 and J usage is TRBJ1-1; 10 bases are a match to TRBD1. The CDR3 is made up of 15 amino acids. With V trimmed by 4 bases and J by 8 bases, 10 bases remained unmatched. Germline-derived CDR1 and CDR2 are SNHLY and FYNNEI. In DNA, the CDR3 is TGTGCCAGCAGTGGCGGGACAGGGGATCGTCGGGAAGCTTTCTTT. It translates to CASSGGTGDRREAFF.

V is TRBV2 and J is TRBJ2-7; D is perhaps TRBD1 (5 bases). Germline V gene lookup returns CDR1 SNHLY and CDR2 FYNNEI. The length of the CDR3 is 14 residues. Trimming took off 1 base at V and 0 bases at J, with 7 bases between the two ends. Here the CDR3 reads CASSEVGRSYEQYF. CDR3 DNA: TGTGCCAGCAGTGAAGTGGGGCGCTCCTACGAGCAGTACTTC. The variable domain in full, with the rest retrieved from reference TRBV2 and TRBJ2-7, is EPEVTQTPSHQVTQMGQEVILRCVPISNHLYFYWYRQILGQKVEFLVSFYNNEISEKSEIFDDQFSVERPDGSNFTLKIRSTKLEDSAMYFCASSEVGRSYEQYFGPGTRLTVT.

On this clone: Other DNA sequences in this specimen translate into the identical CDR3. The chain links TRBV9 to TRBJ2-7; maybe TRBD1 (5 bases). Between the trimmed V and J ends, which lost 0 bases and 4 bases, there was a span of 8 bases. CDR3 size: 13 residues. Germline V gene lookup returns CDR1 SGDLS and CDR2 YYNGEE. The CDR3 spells CASSVGQNYEQYF. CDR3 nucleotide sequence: TGTGCCAGCAGCGTAGGACAGAATTACGAGCAGTACTTC.

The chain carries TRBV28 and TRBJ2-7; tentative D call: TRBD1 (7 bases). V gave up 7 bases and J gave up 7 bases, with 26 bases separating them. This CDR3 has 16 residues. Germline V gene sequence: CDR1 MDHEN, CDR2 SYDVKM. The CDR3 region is CASNTIQGRLTNEQYF. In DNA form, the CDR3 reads TGTGCCAGCAATACAATACAGGGGAGGCTGACGAATGAGCAGTACTTC.

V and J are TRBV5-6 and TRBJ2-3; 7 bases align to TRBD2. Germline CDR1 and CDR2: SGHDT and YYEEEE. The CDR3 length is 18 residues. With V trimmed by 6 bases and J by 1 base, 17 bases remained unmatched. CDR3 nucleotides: TGTGCCAGCAACCCTAGGGCGGGAGTTGCCTGGGGCACAGATACGCAGTATTTT. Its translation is CASNPRAGVAWGTDTQYF.

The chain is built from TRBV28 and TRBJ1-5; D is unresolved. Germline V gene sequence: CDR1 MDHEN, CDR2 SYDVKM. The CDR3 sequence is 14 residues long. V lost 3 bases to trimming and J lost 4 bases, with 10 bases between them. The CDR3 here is CASSLRPKNQPQHF. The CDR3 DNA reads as TGTGCCAGCAGTTTGAGACCGAAAAATCAGCCCCAGCATTTT. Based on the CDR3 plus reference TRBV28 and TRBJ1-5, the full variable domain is DVKVTQSSRYLVKRTGEKVFLECVQDMDHENMFWYRQDPGLGLRLIYFSYDVKMKEKGDIPEGYSVSREKKERFSLILESASTNQTSMYLCASSLRPKNQPQHFGDGTRLSIL.

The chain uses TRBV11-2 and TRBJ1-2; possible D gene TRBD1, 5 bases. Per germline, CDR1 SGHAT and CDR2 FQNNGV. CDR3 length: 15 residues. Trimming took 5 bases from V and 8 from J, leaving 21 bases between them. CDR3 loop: CASSLFFHLGPGYTF. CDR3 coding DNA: TGTGCCAGCAGCCTTTTTTTCCATTTGGGGCCCGGCTACACCTTC.

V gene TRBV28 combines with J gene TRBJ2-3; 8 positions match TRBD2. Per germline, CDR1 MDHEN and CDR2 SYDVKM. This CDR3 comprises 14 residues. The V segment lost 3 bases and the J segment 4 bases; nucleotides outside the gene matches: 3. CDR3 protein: CASSFYGRADTQYF. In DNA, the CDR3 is TGTGCCAGCAGTTTCTACGGGAGGGCAGATACGCAGTATTTT.

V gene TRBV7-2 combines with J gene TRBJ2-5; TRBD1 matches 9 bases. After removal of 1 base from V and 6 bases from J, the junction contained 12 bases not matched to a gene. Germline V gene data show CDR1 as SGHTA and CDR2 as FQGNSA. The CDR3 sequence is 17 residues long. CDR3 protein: CASSLEDGTGSFQTQYF. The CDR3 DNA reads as TGTGCCAGCAGCTTAGAAGACGGGACAGGGTCGTTTCAGACCCAGTACTTC. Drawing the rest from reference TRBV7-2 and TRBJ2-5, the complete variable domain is GAGVSQSPSNKVTEKGKDVELRCDPISGHTALYWYRQSLGQGLEFLIYFQGNSAPDKSGLPSDRFSAERTGGSVSTLTIQRTQQEDSAVYLCASSLEDGTGSFQTQYFGPGTRLLVL.

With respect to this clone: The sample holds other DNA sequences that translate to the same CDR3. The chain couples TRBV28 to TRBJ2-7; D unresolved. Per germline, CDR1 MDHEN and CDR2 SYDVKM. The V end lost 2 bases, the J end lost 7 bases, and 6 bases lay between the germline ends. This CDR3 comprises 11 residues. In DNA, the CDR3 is TGTGCCAGCAGTTTACTGAATGAGCAGTACTTC. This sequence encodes CASSLLNEQYF.

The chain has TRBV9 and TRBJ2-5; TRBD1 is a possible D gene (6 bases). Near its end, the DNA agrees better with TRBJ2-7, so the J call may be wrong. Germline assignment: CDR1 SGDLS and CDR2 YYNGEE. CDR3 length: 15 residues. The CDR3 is CASSVDPGRGYEQYF. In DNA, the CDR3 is TGTGCCAGCAGCGTAGATCCGGGAAGGGGGTACGAGCAGTACTTC.

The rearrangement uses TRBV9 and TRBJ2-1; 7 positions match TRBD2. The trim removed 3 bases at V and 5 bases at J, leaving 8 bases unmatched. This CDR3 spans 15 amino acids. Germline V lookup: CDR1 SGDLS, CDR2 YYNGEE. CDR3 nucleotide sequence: TGTGCCAGCAGCGCTAGCGGAAGAAACGACAATGAGCAGTTCTTC. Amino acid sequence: CASSASGRNDNEQFF.

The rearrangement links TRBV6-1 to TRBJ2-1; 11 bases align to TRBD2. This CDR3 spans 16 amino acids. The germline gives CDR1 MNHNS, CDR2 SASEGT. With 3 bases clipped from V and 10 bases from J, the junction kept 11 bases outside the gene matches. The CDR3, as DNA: TGTGCCAGCAGTGACCCCAGATTAGCGGGAGGGGTGGAGCAGTTCTTC. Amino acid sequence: CASSDPRLAGGVEQFF.

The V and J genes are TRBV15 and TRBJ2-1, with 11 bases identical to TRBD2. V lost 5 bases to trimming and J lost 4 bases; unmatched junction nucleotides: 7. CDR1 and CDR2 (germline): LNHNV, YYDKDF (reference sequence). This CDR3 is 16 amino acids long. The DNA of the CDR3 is TGTGCCACCAGCCTGGGGGGACTAGCGGTATACAATGAGCAGTTCTTC. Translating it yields CATSLGGLAVYNEQFF.